This T cell receptor beta chain was recovered during a study of long-term antiretroviral therapy in people with HIV. Broader study findings: Pre-ART expanded TRB clones stayed dominant throughout, though often decreasing after ART.

Samples were assayed with immunoSEQ v3.0 at survey level. Profiled with immunoSEQ multiplex PCR; TCRdb holds only in-frame clones, not every one. This table has some 28,000 clones, roughly 95% appearing once. CDR3 length: 15 amino acids. Germline CDR1 ENHRY, CDR2 SYGVKD. Trimming pared 3 bases from V and 1 base from J, leaving 13 bases between. Worth noting for this clone: Its target is unknown.

This specimen was unsorted PBMCs, taken about 6.6 years after starting antiretroviral therapy. The chain combines TRBV10-3 with TRBJ2-7; D uncertain. The sequence came from a man aged 25-40 years with HIV. CDR3 sequence: CAISDLNNWSYEQYF. The CDR3 DNA is TGTGCCATCAGTGACTTAAATAACTGGTCCTACGAGCAGTACTTC.